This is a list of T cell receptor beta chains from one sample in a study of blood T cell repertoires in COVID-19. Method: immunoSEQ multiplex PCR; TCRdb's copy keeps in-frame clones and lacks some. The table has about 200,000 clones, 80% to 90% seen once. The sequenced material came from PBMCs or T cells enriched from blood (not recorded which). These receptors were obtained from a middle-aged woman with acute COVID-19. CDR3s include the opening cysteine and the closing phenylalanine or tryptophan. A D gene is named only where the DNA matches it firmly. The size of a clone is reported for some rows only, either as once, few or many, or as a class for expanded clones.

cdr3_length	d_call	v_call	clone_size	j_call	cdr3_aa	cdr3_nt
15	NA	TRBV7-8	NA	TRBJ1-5	CASSLDSNSNQPQHF	TGTGCCAGCAGCTTGGACAGCAATAGCAATCAGCCCCAGCATTTT
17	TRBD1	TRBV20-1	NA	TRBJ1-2	CSASFGQGRARDYGYTF	TGCAGTGCTAGTTTCGGACAGGGCCGAGCCCGAGACTATGGCTACACCTTC
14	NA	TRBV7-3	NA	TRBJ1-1	CASSLDNMNTEAFF	TGTGCCAGCAGCTTAGACAACATGAACACTGAAGCTTTCTTT
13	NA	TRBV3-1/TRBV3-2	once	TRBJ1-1	CASSQRGSTEAFF	TGTGCCAGCAGCCAAAGGGGTTCCACTGAAGCTTTCTTT
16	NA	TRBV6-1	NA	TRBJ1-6	CASRELDTAVNSPLHF	TGTGCCAGCAGAGAATTGGACACCGCCGTTAATTCACCCCTCCACTTT
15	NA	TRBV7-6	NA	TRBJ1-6	CASSLGSGDDSPLHF	TGTGCCAGCAGCTTAGGGTCCGGGGATGATTCACCCCTCCACTTT
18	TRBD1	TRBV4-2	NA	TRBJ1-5	CASSQDLGTGVSNQPQHF	TGTGCCAGCAGCCAAGATTTGGGGACAGGGGTCAGCAATCAGCCCCAGCATTTT
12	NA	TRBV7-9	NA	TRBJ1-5	CASSGGNQPQHF	TGTGCCAGCAGCGGGGGGAATCAGCCCCAGCATTTT
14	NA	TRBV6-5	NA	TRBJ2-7	CASSPRRERHEQYF	TGTGCCAGCAGTCCCCGCCGGGAGCGGCACGAGCAGTACTTC
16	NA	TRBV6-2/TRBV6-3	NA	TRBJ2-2	CASSTPRPLNTGELFF	TGTGCCAGCAGTACCCCGAGGCCATTGAACACCGGGGAGCTGTTTTTT
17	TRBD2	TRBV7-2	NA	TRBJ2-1	CASSLRQRLALYNEQFF	TGTGCCAGCAGCTTACGGCAACGACTAGCGTTGTACAATGAGCAGTTCTTC
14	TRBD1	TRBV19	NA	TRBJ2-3	CASSSDRDTDTQYF	TGTGCCAGTAGTAGCGACAGGGACACAGATACGCAGTATTTT
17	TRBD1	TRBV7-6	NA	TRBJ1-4	CASSPRTGNSANEKLFF	TGTGCCAGCAGCCCGCGGACAGGGAATTCGGCTAATGAAAAACTGTTTTTT
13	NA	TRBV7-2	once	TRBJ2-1	CASSSSSTNEQFF	TGTGCCAGCAGCTCAAGTAGCACCAATGAGCAGTTCTTC
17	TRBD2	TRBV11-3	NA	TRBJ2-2	CASSFSLAGGFTGELFF	TGTGCCAGCAGCTTCTCTTTAGCGGGAGGGTTCACCGGGGAGCTGTTTTTT
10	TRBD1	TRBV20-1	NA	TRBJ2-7	CSARGQGVCF	TGCAGTGCCCGCGGACAGGGAGTTTGTTTC
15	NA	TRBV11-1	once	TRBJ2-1	CASSASALTGWEQFF	TGTGCCAGCAGCGCCTCCGCCCTTACGGGATGGGAGCAGTTCTTC
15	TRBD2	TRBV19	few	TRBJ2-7	CASSEPGLATHEQYF	TGTGCCAGTAGCGAACCGGGACTAGCGACCCACGAGCAGTACTTC
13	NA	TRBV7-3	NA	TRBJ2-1	CASSLRENNEQFF	TGTGCCAGCAGCTTGAGGGAAAACAATGAGCAGTTCTTC
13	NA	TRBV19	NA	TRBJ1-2	CASSLVTDYGYTF	TGTGCCAGTAGTTTGGTGACAGACTATGGCTACACCTTC
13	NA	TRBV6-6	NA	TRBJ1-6	CASRPRENSPLHF	TGTGCCAGCCGTCCAAGGGAGAATTCACCCCTCCACTTT
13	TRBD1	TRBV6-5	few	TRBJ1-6	CARGQRIDSPLHF	TGTGCCAGGGGACAGAGAATAGATTCACCCCTCCACTTT
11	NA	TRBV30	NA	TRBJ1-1	CAWSHNTEAFF	TGTGCCTGGAGTCATAACACTGAAGCTTTCTTT
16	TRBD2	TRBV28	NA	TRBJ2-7	CASSLGLAGLSYEQYF	TGTGCCAGCAGTTTAGGGCTAGCGGGTTTATCTTACGAGCAGTACTTC
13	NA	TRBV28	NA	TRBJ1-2	CASSLYGLPGYTF	TGTGCCAGCAGTTTATACGGACTGCCGGGCTACACCTTC
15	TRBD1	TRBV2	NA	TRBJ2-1	CASSADRGRRNEQFF	TGTGCCAGCAGCGCAGACAGGGGGCGTCGAAATGAGCAGTTCTTC
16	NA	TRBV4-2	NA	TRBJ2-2	CASSRGHTPNTGELFF	TGTGCCAGCAGCCGAGGTCACACCCCGAACACCGGGGAGCTGTTTTTT
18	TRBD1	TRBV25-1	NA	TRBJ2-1	CASSTLSGTGGVIGEQFF	TGTGCCAGCAGTACCCTCTCCGGGACAGGGGGTGTCATTGGGGAGCAGTTCTTC